These 26 T cell receptor beta chains were sequenced from one sample in a study of human versus mouse CDR3 diversity and MHC coevolution. TCRdb's copy holds only in-frame clones and misses some; the assay was immunoSEQ multiplex PCR. The profile covers 80,000 or so clones, with 80% to 95% appearing a single time and approximately 1.4% taken by the ten largest. Sequencing was carried out using naive CD4+ T cells from blood. Regarding subset: CD45RO-negative CD62L-positive naive CD4 T cells. The receptors derive from a person aged 25 to 69 in good health.

In the case of this clone: In the same sample, other DNA sequences code for this CDR3. The chain couples TRBV14 to TRBJ1-1; 7 bases fit TRBD1. There are 11 residues in the CDR3. J was trimmed by 10 bases and V by 5 bases; bases with no gene match: 4. Germline V CDR1 and CDR2: SGHDN, FVKESK. DNA for the CDR3: TGTGCCAGCAGCTCACAGGGGAGAGCTTTCTTT. Amino acid sequence: CASSSQGRAFF.

This clone was observed once. The chain recombines TRBV4-2 with TRBJ1-6, with 11 bases fitting TRBD1. The J segment lost 9 bases and the V segment lost 0 bases, leaving 4 bases of the junction unmatched. The germline V gene encodes CDR1 LGHNA and CDR2 YNFKEQ. CDR3 length equals 16 residues. This chain's CDR3 is CASSQERGTGGSPLHF. The CDR3 DNA is TGTGCCAGCAGCCAAGAGCGTGGGACAGGGGGTTCACCCCTCCACTTT.

The gene calls are TRBV5-1 and TRBJ2-5; a possible D gene is TRBD2 (7 bases). The germline V and J ends were trimmed by 1 base and 5 bases, with 12 bases remaining between them. CDR1 SGHRS and CDR2 YFSETQ come from the germline V gene. This CDR3 region has 14 residues. CDR3 nucleotide sequence: TGCGCCAGCAGCTTGACAGGGCGGGGGGAGACCCAGTACTTC. Protein sequence: CASSLTGRGETQYF.

The chain couples TRBV9 to TRBJ2-7, with a weak D call TRBD2 (5 bases). Looked up from germline, CDR1 is SGDLS and CDR2 is YYNGEE. Trimming removed 3 bases from V and 2 bases from J, with 12 bases in between. The CDR3 is 14 amino acids. CDR3 nucleotides: TGTGCCAGCAGCGCCACGGACGGGACCTACGAGCAGTACTTC. It encodes CASSATDGTYEQYF.

This rearrangement joins TRBV28 to TRBJ2-6, with D possibly being TRBD2 (6 bases). The CDR3 spans 15 residues. CDR1 and CDR2 from the germline V gene are MDHEN and SYDVKM. Trimming took 2 bases from V and 2 from J, leaving 7 bases between them. The CDR3 sequence: CASSLTGAGANVLTF. The CDR3 region has the DNA TGTGCCAGCAGTTTAACGGGGGCTGGGGCCAACGTCCTGACTTTC.

The chain carries TRBV6-4 and TRBJ2-7; TRBD1 matches 10 bases. The trim removed 6 bases at V and 2 bases at J, leaving 7 bases unmatched. This CDR3 contains 15 residues. CDR1 is MRHNA and CDR2 is SNTAGT in the germline V gene. CDR3 in amino acids: CASRLEGTGAYEQYF. CDR3 nucleotides: TGTGCCAGCAGATTGGAAGGGACAGGGGCCTACGAGCAGTACTTC.

This clone showed up just once. The CDR3 is CASSQDGGPYGYTF. CDR3 DNA sequence: TGCGCCAGCAGCCAAGATGGCGGGCCCTATGGCTACACCTTC. The V and J genes are TRBV4-3 and TRBJ1-2; D ambiguous. Per the germline V gene, CDR1 is LGHNA and CDR2 is YSLEER. The CDR3 is 14 residues long. Trimming cost V 0 bases and J 4 bases, with 9 bases left between them.

V and J are TRBV30 and TRBJ2-5, with TRBD2 matching 9 bases. The CDR3 contains 15 residues. The ends lost 0 bases at V and 1 base at J; junction bases unmatched: 3. Germline V gene lookup returns CDR1 GTSNPN and CDR2 SVGIG (reference sequence). DNA for the CDR3: TGTGCCTGGAGTGTGGCGGGGGGGATCCAAGAGACCCAGTACTTC. The encoded protein is CAWSVAGGIQETQYF. Combining the CDR3 with reference TRBV30 and TRBJ2-5 gives the whole variable domain SQTIHQWPATLVQPVGSPLSLECTVEGTSNPNLYWYRQAAGRGLQLLFYSVGIGQISSEVPQNLSASRPQDRQFILSSKKLLLSDSGFYLCAWSVAGGIQETQYFGPGTRLLVL.

The V and J genes are TRBV11-2 and TRBJ2-5, with D possibly matching TRBD1 (5 bases). The germline CDR1 and CDR2 sequences are SGHAT and FQNNGV. V was cut by 5 bases and J by 5 bases, with 12 bases left in between. The CDR3 covers 13 residues. CDR3 DNA: TGTGCCAGCAGCATTTCTTACAGGGAGACCCAGTACTTC. It encodes CASSISYRETQYF.

This clone appeared a single time. J is TRBJ2-1 and V is TRBV6-5; 12 bases agree with TRBD2. The germline V gene has CDR1 MNHEY and CDR2 SVGAGI. V lost 8 bases, J lost 9 bases, and 8 bases stayed unmatched. The CDR3 sequence is 14 residues long. CDR3 nucleotide sequence: TGTGCCAGCGTCAGACTAGCGGGGGAGGGTGAGCAGTTCTTC. This sequence encodes CASVRLAGEGEQFF.

V and J are TRBV18 and TRBJ2-1; 11 bases line up with TRBD2. The J segment lost 8 bases and the V segment lost 2 bases, leaving 8 bases of the junction unmatched. Germline CDR1 KGHSH, CDR2 LQKENI. The CDR3 has 16 amino acids. CDR3 DNA sequence: TGTGCCAGCTCACCAAAACTAGCGGGAGTAACGGATGAGCAGTTCTTC. It encodes CASSPKLAGVTDEQFF.

This sequence joins TRBV27 and TRBJ2-5; 8 bases map to TRBD1. Judging by the DNA end, TRBJ2-7 fits better; the J call may be wrong. The CDR3 totals 14 residues. Germline V CDR1 and CDR2: MNHEY, SMNVEV (reference sequence). The CDR3 coding sequence is TGTGCCAGCAGTTCCGGACAGGGTAGTTCCGAGCAGTACTTC. Translation: CASSSGQGSSEQYF.

The chain is built from TRBV11-2 and TRBJ2-2, with TRBD1 matching over 7 bases. This CDR3 has 18 residues. Trimming took 1 base from V and 4 from J; bases not matched to a gene: 12. Germline V gene lookup returns CDR1 SGHAT and CDR2 FQNNGV. CDR3 sequence (DNA): TGTGCCAGCAGCTTAGGTGGCAGGGGGATTTCGCCCACCGGGGAGCTGTTTTTT. Translation gives CASSLGGRGISPTGELFF.

This clone appeared once. The V and J genes are TRBV5-1 and TRBJ2-5, with 10 positions matching TRBD1. J lost 6 bases, V lost 0 bases, and 5 bases had no gene match. The germline V gene encodes CDR1 SGHRS and CDR2 YFSETQ. This CDR3 has 15 residues. The CDR3, as DNA: TGCGCCAGCAGCTTGGAGACAGGGGGCGCGAAGACCCAGTACTTC. This sequence encodes CASSLETGGAKTQYF.

This chain links TRBV19 with TRBJ2-3, with 8 bases identical to TRBD2. J lost 2 bases, V lost 3 bases, and 7 bases had no gene match. CDR1 is LNHDA and CDR2 is SQIVND in the germline V gene (reference sequence). The CDR3 runs 16 residues. Here the CDR3 reads CASSILFSGVTDTQYF. The CDR3 nucleotides are TGTGCCAGTAGTATCCTATTTAGCGGGGTCACAGATACGCAGTATTTT.

This clone has just one count. The chain combines TRBV9 with TRBJ2-1; perhaps TRBD2 as D (6 bases). CDR3 length: 14 residues. Germline assignment: CDR1 SGDLS and CDR2 YYNGEE. V gave up 3 bases and J gave up 6 bases, with 13 bases separating them. CDR3 nucleotides: TGTGCCAGCAGCGGGGCTAGCGTGCGCAATGAGCAGTTCTTC. Protein: CASSGASVRNEQFF.

The chain combines TRBV7-6 with TRBJ2-5, with a tentative D call TRBD2 (6 bases). The DNA end lines up better with TRBJ2-7; the J call may be wrong. The germline CDR1 and CDR2 sequences are SGHVS and FNYEAQ. The CDR3 loop spans 13 amino acids. The CDR3 DNA is TGTGCCAGCAGCCGGACTAACTCCTACGAGCAGTACTTC. Protein product: CASSRTNSYEQYF.

This rearrangement joins TRBV9 to TRBJ1-2, with 8 bases fitting TRBD1. Per the germline V gene, CDR1 is SGDLS and CDR2 is YYNGEE. V gave up 3 bases and J gave up 8 bases; unmatched junction bases: 18. The CDR3 consists of 17 residues. This CDR3 reads CASSEEQGGASNDGYTF. CDR3 bases: TGTGCCAGCAGCGAGGAACAGGGGGGCGCCTCAAACGACGGCTACACCTTC. Variable domain in full (rest from reference TRBV9 and TRBJ1-2): DSGVTQTPKHLITATGQRVTLRCSPRSGDLSVYWYQQSLDQGLQFLIQYYNGEERAKGNILERFSAQQFPDLHSELNLSSLELGDSALYFCASSEEQGGASNDGYTFGSGTRLTVV.

This chain joins TRBV18 and TRBJ2-1; tentatively, D is TRBD1 (5 bases). Trimming removed 2 bases from V and 8 bases from J, with 10 bases in between. CDR1 is KGHSH, CDR2 LQKENI, per germline. The CDR3 is 13 residues long. The CDR3 loop reads CASSPSQGHEQFF. In nucleotides, the CDR3 is TGTGCCAGCTCACCAAGCCAGGGCCATGAGCAGTTCTTC.

Concerning this clone: This CDR3 is also generated by other DNA sequences in the sample. J is TRBJ2-7 and V is TRBV19, with D uncertain. CDR1 and CDR2 (germline): LNHDA, SQIVND (reference sequence). Trimming left V 1 base short and J 2 bases short, with 9 bases between. The CDR3 consists of 14 residues. The CDR3 DNA follows: TGTGCCAGTAGTATAGGTCATTCTACCTACGAGCAGTACTTC. This encodes CASSIGHSTYEQYF.

This clone was found once. CDR3 residues: CASSLSRDRATNEKLFF. The CDR3 DNA reads TGTGCCAGCAGTCTGTCCCGGGACAGGGCCACTAATGAAAAACTGTTTTTT. The chain employs TRBV27 and TRBJ1-4; TRBD1 matches at 9 bases. Germline loops: CDR1 MNHEY, CDR2 SMNVEV (reference sequence). This CDR3 comprises 17 residues. With 5 bases clipped from V and 2 bases from J, the junction kept 9 bases outside the gene matches. Drawing the rest from reference TRBV27 and TRBJ1-4, the complete variable domain is EAQVTQNPRYLITVTGKKLTVTCSQNMNHEYMSWYRQDPGLGLRQIYYSMNVEVTDKGDVPEGYKVSRKEKRNFPLILESPSPNQTSLYFCASSLSRDRATNEKLFFGSGTQLSVL.

This clone was seen only once. The chain uses TRBV9 and TRBJ2-7, with D possibly TRBD2 on 6 matching bases. The CDR3 has 15 amino acids. V was clipped by 4 bases and J by 1 base, with 15 bases between them. Germline CDR1 SGDLS, CDR2 YYNGEE. The CDR3 loop is CASSPGRISSYEQYF. The CDR3 DNA is TGTGCCAGCAGCCCAGGGAGGATTTCTTCCTACGAGCAGTACTTC. Looking up the rest from reference TRBV9 and TRBJ2-7 gives the full variable domain: DSGVTQTPKHLITATGQRVTLRCSPRSGDLSVYWYQQSLDQGLQFLIQYYNGEERAKGNILERFSAQQFPDLHSELNLSSLELGDSALYFCASSPGRISSYEQYFGPGTRLTVT.

This chain connects TRBV30 to TRBJ2-7; TRBD1 matches at 8 bases. With 2 bases clipped from V and 3 bases from J, the junction kept 6 bases outside the gene matches. There are 14 residues in the CDR3. CDR1 and CDR2 from the germline V gene are GTSNPN and SVGIG (reference sequence). Here the CDR3 reads CAWSKRTGIYEQYF. CDR3 nucleotide sequence: TGTGCCTGGAGTAAGAGGACAGGGATCTACGAGCAGTACTTC.

This chain joins TRBV5-1 and TRBJ1-3, with TRBD1 matching over 9 bases. The J segment lost 3 bases and the V segment lost 2 bases, leaving 3 bases of the junction unmatched. CDR1 SGHRS and CDR2 YFSETQ come from the germline V gene. The CDR3 totals 15 residues. The chain's CDR3 is CASSLQGARGNTIYF. CDR3 DNA sequence: TGCGCCAGCAGCTTACAGGGGGCGCGTGGAAACACCATATATTTT. Drawing the rest from reference TRBV5-1 and TRBJ1-3, the complete variable domain is KAGVTQTPRYLIKTRGQQVTLSCSPISGHRSVSWYQQTPGQGLQFLFEYFSETQRNKGNFPGRFSGRQFSNSRSEMNVSTLELGDSALYLCASSLQGARGNTIYFGEGSWLTVV.

V gene TRBV25-1 combines with J gene TRBJ2-7; D remains ambiguous. Germline CDR1 and CDR2: MGHDK and SYGVNS. The V end lost 4 bases, the J end lost 6 bases, and 7 bases lay between the germline ends. The CDR3 has 11 amino acids. CDR3 in DNA: TGTGCCAGCAGTGGTGGGCGCGAGCAGTACTTC. Its protein is CASSGGREQYF.

The V gene is TRBV6-6, the J gene TRBJ1-3; D uncertain. The CDR3 is 13 residues long. Germline loops: CDR1 MNHNY, CDR2 SVGAGI (reference sequence). V was pared by 5 bases and J by 10 bases, with 15 bases between. Here the CDR3 DNA reads TGTGCCAGCAGTCATACCCAGGCAAAGACCATATATTTT. Translated, it gives CASSHTQAKTIYF.